This T cell receptor (beta chain) was found in a study of cytomegalovirus exposure and HLA in healthy donors (dated by TCRdb to about 2017). About the study as a whole: An earlier analysis of roughly 500 of the donors reported over 250 Gb of sequence data and 95 million to 120 million unique TCR beta sequences obtained from approximately 180 million T cells. An early release covering 550 to 650 HLA-typed donors comprised around 300 gigabases of sequencing data and tens of millions of unique TCR sequences. The genetic ancestry cluster associated with self-reported Caucasian donors included over 65% of the roughly 380 genotyped donors. The study aimed to test whether cataloging public T cell receptors could reveal signatures of past pathogen exposure. The study profiled the T cell repertoires of 500 to 800 subjects by immunosequencing and related them to cytomegalovirus serostatus. In addition to the first cohort of about 650 subjects, a separate validation cohort of some 120 different subjects was used. High-throughput TCR immunosequencing, statistical association of individual TCRs with disease status, and machine learning were combined to predict cytomegalovirus infection status. To study patterns of TCR occurrence, a later analysis re-analyzed previously published TCR beta repertoires from around 700 donors and added high-resolution HLA genotyping. In the later analysis, no new phenotypic data were used to find candidate immune exposures; instead, reliance was placed on TCR beta sequences and their occurrence across donors. An earlier analysis of around 580 of the donors used high-throughput TCR beta sequencing to judge whether each TCR beta V gene segment behaved as functional or pseudogenic. Donor age, sex, ethnicity and CMV serostatus were collected together with the repertoire data. A later genetic analysis took genome-wide SNP genotypes for about three fifths of the 666 donors and used that subset as a discovery cohort. All discovery cohort repertoires had been generated using a single sequencing platform. HLA typing included class I and class II loci at four-digit resolution. The number of typed donors differed by locus: about 620-630 for A, B, C, DRB1 and DQB1; roughly 510 for DQA1; 606 for DPA1; and around 470 for DPB1. About 5 DR-DQ haplotypes were handled as single units for association and clustering, since linkage in the cohort was strong. On average, 235,054 unique TCR beta nucleotide sequences were sequenced per donor among about 400 genotyped donors of the cohort, with 15% to 20% of those sequences being non-productive. Overall results and qualifications from the work: A cluster of highly shared sequence variants was judged likely to represent a technical artifact of the sequencing pipeline. According to a later analysis, most CMV-associated TCR beta chains appeared to be HLA-restricted, and the HLA associations seemed to be driven largely by CMV exposure. Around 16 rarely observed V segments, including chromosome 9 orphons, were excluded from the earlier analysis of several hundred of the donors because counts were too low. Assigning TCR associations to individual alleles was difficult when HLA alleles, especially DR and DQ, strongly co-occurred. Some IMGT-functional V segments, including TRBV6-2 and TRBV6-3, could not be distinguished by the 87-base-pair reads and were therefore excluded. A further reported finding was that TCR beta sequences accurately predicted the HLA-A and HLA-B alleles for most subjects in the first cohort. This cohort had only TCR beta chains sequenced, and the lack of alpha or paired-chain data limited which features could be detected. Specific HLA alleles were associated with about 17,000 TCR beta sequences at a false discovery rate of 0.05 in a later analysis. An earlier analysis of approximately 540 of the donors showed that most TCR beta V segments appeared in productive rearrangements either about 90% or about 30% of the time, which broadly matched IMGT annotations. While some public TCRs were present in many individuals, most TCR sequences turned up only very rarely across donors. In vitro tests confirmed that three of the cytomegalovirus-associated TCR beta chains recognize cytomegalovirus antigens. The authors suggested that the approach could potentially be generalized to other disease states and immunological phenotypes. Several of the top co-occurrence clusters appeared to be linked to parvovirus B19, influenza, CMV and Epstein-Barr virus, according to a later analysis. According to a later genetic analysis, donors in an Asian-associated ancestry cluster had fewer N-insertions in productive TCRs than the approximately 670-donor mean. A total of 150 to 200 TCR beta chains were listed by the study as associated with cytomegalovirus. In a later genetic analysis, a missense DCLRE1C variant was associated with V-gene and J-gene trimming of TCR beta chains, and the association was replicated in an independent cohort. CMV serostatus was the only immune exposure information available for the cohort. Compared with equally common non-associated chains, HLA-associated TCR beta chains in a later analysis were more clonally expanded and had lower generation probabilities. The classifier was reported to diagnose cytomegalovirus status with high specificity and sensitivity in both the original and validation cohorts. Linkage disequilibrium might explain the correlated functional status among segregating V segments, but an unknown experimental factor could not be ruled out. Sequencing depth was assumed to be roughly uniform across donors in the presence/absence analyses, though that assumption may not hold. In a later analysis, the rate of TCR association differed among HLA loci, with DRB1 alleles having the most associated TCRs and HLA-C alleles having the fewest. Because HLA typing was unavailable for some donors at each locus, only the typed subset was used in association tests.

In total, approximately 690 healthy bone marrow donors made up the cohort. Cohort members were all nominally healthy when sampled, although unrecorded immune exposures were likely present. The donor was CMV seronegative and was included in the group of several hundred seronegative cohort members. Every donor gave a peripheral blood sample, and the peripheral blood mononuclear cells from that sample were used for TCR beta sequencing. Genomic DNA was extracted from the blood cell samples with the Qiagen DNeasy Blood Extraction Kit. CDR3 length: 18 amino acids, cysteine to phenylalanine. The kept DNA is CDR3 alone, 54 bases in frame from the first base. The germline V gene (reference sequence) yields GTSNPN for CDR1 and SVGIG for CDR2. Ends trimmed: V by 0 bases, J by 8 bases; bases unmatched to a gene: 18. The library came from the immunoSEQ multiplex PCR assay. A mixture of 60 forward primers for TCR Vbeta segments and 13 reverse primers for TCR Jbeta segments was used in the multiplex PCR. The CDR3 region of rearranged TCR beta genes was amplified from genomic DNA with a multiplex PCR assay. On the Illumina HiSeq System, the amplified TCR beta libraries were sequenced as 87-base-pair reads. Per the original workflow: Across the roughly 700 repertoires, a later analysis counted around 80 million unique TCR beta chains, 9 million to 14 million of which were shared by at least two donors. Raw reads were error-corrected and collapsed into unique sequences by a nearest-neighbor algorithm in which closely related sequences were merged to remove PCR and sequencing errors. To assign V, D and J gene segments, CDR3 sequences were aligned to IMGT reference sequences. For a sequence to be retained, at least a six-nucleotide match to both a V gene segment and a J gene segment was required. A rearrangement counted as productive if the CDR3 had no stop codons and remained in frame with V and J, and every other rearrangement counted as non-productive. Following IMGT convention, CDR3 was defined as the stretch from the second conserved V-encoded cysteine up to the conserved J-encoded phenylalanine. In an earlier analysis of 500 to 650 of the donors, sequences lacking an unambiguous match to a single V gene segment were excluded. In an earlier analysis of several hundred of the donors, V segments were called functional above 56.7% productive rearrangements and were called segregating when the between-donor standard deviation exceeded 5%. To diagnose cytomegalovirus status from the catalog of TCR beta chain sequences, a statistical classification framework was built. V and J gene assignment, in a later analysis, came from comparing TCR nucleotide sequences with IMGT/GENE-DB human TR gene sequences. A later analysis assigned CDR3 sequences and most-parsimonious VDJ recombination scenarios with the TCRdist pipeline. In a later analysis, each TCR beta chain was defined by its CDR3 amino acid sequence together with its V-gene family, and reads lacking a unique V-gene family were excluded. A later analysis removed nearly 600 highly shared, low-generation-probability nucleotide sequences to deal with suspected cross-contamination and a sequencing artifact. A later analysis calculated a clonal expansion index for each public chain from normalized within-repertoire ranks of inferred template counts. A later analysis computed generation probabilities with a VDJ recombination model fitted to out-of-frame rearrangements, and checked the results against IGoR. In a later analysis, hypergeometric tests were used to score TCR-TCR, TCR-HLA and TCR-CMV co-occurrence, with a repertoire-size bias correction applied to TCR pairs. To estimate false discovery rates, a later analysis permuted the HLA or CMV assignments 20 times. In a later analysis, co-occurring TCRs were grouped using DBSCAN, with TCRdist sequence similarity added in when clustering inside HLA-allele-positive subsets. Repertoires with fewer than 30,000 or more than 120,000 public chains were left out of co-occurrence clustering, as were five repertoires with anomalous nucleotide sharing. The source is immuneACCESS, and TCRdb retained only in-frame sequences with V and J called. Part of the clones is not carried over; for the studies checked, unresolved V genes explain less than half of this, and the remainder is unexplained. V, J and clone size are taken as reported in that table, and D and trimming were inferred from the DNA itself. The sample contains about 150,000 clones, about 70% of them found a single time. Around 3.1% of the sample comes from the top ten.

In its sample, this clone was seen a few times. The antigen this receptor binds is unknown. No base quality information exists; no much larger clone differs at one position. The TCR originated in a man between 40 and 49 years old in good health and CMV-seronegative. The source material was PBMCs. The chain employs TRBV30 and TRBJ2-1, and 8 bases in between align with TRBD2. The CDR3 loop reads CAWSVHRRTGGLDDEQFF. The nucleotide sequence reads as follows: TGTGCCTGGAGTGTACATCGGCGGACGGGAGGGCTTGATGATGAGCAGTTCTTC.